Below, 22 T cell receptor beta chains from the same sample are listed, as sequenced in a study of T cell changes during pregnancy in multiple sclerosis. Method: immunoSEQ multiplex PCR; TCRdb's copy keeps in-frame clones and lacks some. Altogether some 80,000 clones are present, approximately 95% being singletons, with the ten largest covering less than 0.15%. The specimen comprised CD4+ T cells from peripheral blood mononuclear cells, sampled after pregnancy. These receptors originate from a female donor with multiple sclerosis, enrolled in a pregnancy study.

This clone was seen just once. The rearrangement joins TRBV1 to TRBJ2-5; the table's D call of TRBD2 was not tested on the DNA. TRBV1 has pseudogene status. The CDR3 consists of 16 residues. This chain's CDR3 is CTGARSPPPLWETQYF. In DNA, the CDR3 is TGCACCGGCGCGCGGAGCCCGCCCCCGTTATGGGAGACCCAGTACTTC.

The chain carries TRBV7-2 and TRBJ2-2; 7 bases are shared with TRBD1. The CDR3 runs to 15 residues. Losses at the gene ends were 6 bases for V and 2 bases for J; bases not matched to a gene: 6. The germline V gene encodes CDR1 SGHTA and CDR2 FQGNSA. The CDR3 loop reads CASRVTGLNTGELFF. The CDR3 region has the DNA TGTGCCAGCAGAGTGACAGGGCTCAACACCGGGGAGCTGTTTTTT.

The J gene is TRBJ1-2, the V gene TRBV14; D is ambiguous. Germline V gene data show CDR1 as SGHDN and CDR2 as FVKESK. V lost 0 bases and J 5 bases, leaving 7 bases between the germline ends. The CDR3 loop spans 13 amino acids. The CDR3 DNA reads TGTGCCAGCAGCCAAGATCGCGGGTATGGCTACACCTTC. Its translation: CASSQDRGYGYTF.

This clone was counted a single time. The chain couples TRBV5-1 to TRBJ2-5, with 11 bases aligning to TRBD2. The germline gives CDR1 SGHRS, CDR2 YFSETQ. V shed 7 bases and J 4 bases; nucleotides not matched to a gene: 12. This CDR3 has 16 amino acids. CDR3 region: CASATSGSFQGETQYF. Here the CDR3 DNA reads TGCGCCAGCGCCACTAGCGGGAGTTTTCAGGGAGAGACCCAGTACTTC.

The chain joins TRBV6-5 to TRBJ2-7, with 11 bases lining up with TRBD2. The CDR3 contains 13 residues. Germline CDR1 MNHEY, CDR2 SVGAGI. J gave up 5 bases and V 6 bases, and 3 bases lay outside the gene matches. In nucleotides, the CDR3 is TGTGCCAGCAGCCTAGCGGGAGGAAACGAGCAGTACTTC. The encoded protein is CASSLAGGNEQYF.

This rearrangement joins TRBV5-1 to TRBJ2-3; 7 bases match TRBD2. V lost 4 bases, J lost 6 bases, and 11 bases stayed unmatched. The germline CDR1 and CDR2 sequences are SGHRS and YFSETQ. The CDR3 runs to 15 residues. The CDR3 loop is CASSMGGAGADTQYF. CDR3 DNA sequence: TGCGCCAGCAGCATGGGAGGGGCGGGAGCCGATACGCAGTATTTT.

The chain uses TRBV20-1 and TRBJ1-4; TRBD1 matches 8 bases. With 8 bases clipped from V and 6 bases from J, the junction kept 2 bases outside the gene matches. The CDR3 runs 11 residues. Germline-derived CDR1 and CDR2 are DFQATT and SNEGSKA (reference sequence). CDR3 in DNA: TGCAGTACGGACAGGGATGAAAAACTGTTTTTT. Translation gives CSTDRDEKLFF.

The chain joins TRBV6-1 to TRBJ2-7; tentative D call: TRBD2 (6 bases). This CDR3 contains 14 residues. Trimming took off 4 bases at V and 6 bases at J, with 16 bases between the two ends. CDR1 and CDR2 from the germline V gene are MNHNS and SASEGT. This CDR3 reads CASSVSPNGGEQYF. DNA for the CDR3: TGTGCCAGCAGTGTGTCCCCGAACGGGGGCGAGCAGTACTTC.

The chain carries TRBV5-6 and TRBJ1-1; no clear D. Trimming left V 4 bases short and J 2 bases short, with 15 bases between. This CDR3 contains 15 residues. CDR1 and CDR2 (germline): SGHDT, YYEEEE. The CDR3 loop is CASSPISSVNTEAFF. The CDR3 nucleotides are TGTGCCAGCAGCCCTATATCCTCGGTCAACACTGAAGCTTTCTTT.

With regard to this clone: At one end, the junction sequence differs from germline, possibly due to a read error. This chain links TRBV7-9 with TRBJ1-1, with 7 bases matching TRBD1. The CDR3 extends over 14 amino acids. Germline V CDR1 and CDR2: SEHNR, FQNEAQ (reference sequence). The CDR3 coding sequence is TGTGCCAGCAGTTTAGGGACAGTGAGCCCTGAAGCTTTCTTT. This gives the protein CASSLGTVSPEAFF.

The chain combines TRBV6-6 with TRBJ2-4, with 10 bases identical to TRBD2. There are 15 residues in the CDR3. Germline CDR1 MNHNY, CDR2 SVGAGI (reference sequence). V was clipped by 6 bases and J by 7 bases; unmatched bases: 9. The CDR3 nucleotides read TGTGCCAGCAGCCTACCGGGACTAGCGTCGAACATTCAGTACTTC. Its protein product is CASSLPGLASNIQYF.

The chain has TRBV19 and TRBJ2-5, with no clear D. The CDR3 sequence is 13 residues long. V was clipped by 2 bases and J by 4 bases, with 8 bases between them. Germline values: CDR1 LNHDA, CDR2 SQIVND (reference sequence). The CDR3 DNA reads as TGTGCCAGTAGTATAAACCAGGCAGAGACCCAGTACTTC. Amino acids: CASSINQAETQYF. Using reference TRBV19 and TRBJ2-5 for the parts outside the CDR3, the full variable domain is DGGITQSPKYLFRKEGQNVTLSCEQNLNHDAMYWYRQDPGQGLRLIYYSQIVNDFQKGDIAEGYSVSREKKESFPLTVTSAQKNPTAFYLCASSINQAETQYFGPGTRLLVL.

The rearrangement links TRBV14 to TRBJ2-2; no definite D call. CDR3 length equals 15 residues. Trimming shortened V by 0 bases and J by 5 bases, and 10 bases separated the two germline ends. Germline loops: CDR1 SGHDN, CDR2 FVKESK. Here the CDR3 reads CASSQERLRTGELFF. The CDR3 DNA reads TGTGCCAGCAGCCAAGAGCGATTGAGGACCGGGGAGCTGTTTTTT.

The V and J genes are TRBV5-4 and TRBJ1-2; no reliable D call. The germline V and J ends were trimmed by 0 bases and 2 bases, with 11 bases remaining between them. The germline CDR1 and CDR2 sequences are SGHNT and YYREEE (reference sequence). The CDR3 consists of 15 residues. The CDR3: CASSLAVGKNYGYTF. In DNA form, the CDR3 reads TGTGCCAGCAGCTTGGCGGTCGGTAAAAACTATGGCTACACCTTC.

This clone was recorded once. The rearrangement links TRBV6-1 to TRBJ2-7, with TRBD1 matching 7 bases. The CDR3 contains 14 residues. CDR1 and CDR2 from the germline V gene are MNHNS and SASEGT. With V trimmed by 6 bases and J by 0 bases, 5 bases remained unmatched. Here the CDR3 reads CASRSRDSSYEQYF. The CDR3 nucleotides are TGTGCCAGCAGATCCCGGGACAGCTCCTACGAGCAGTACTTC.

The V call is TRBV7-2, the J call TRBJ2-5; TRBD1 aligns across 8 bases. After removal of 5 bases from V and 4 bases from J, the junction contained 3 bases not matched to a gene. This CDR3 is 13 amino acids long. From germline, CDR1 is SGHTA and CDR2 FQGNSA. The chain's CDR3 is CASSQDRGETQYF. The CDR3 DNA sequence: TGTGCCAGCAGCCAAGACAGGGGAGAGACCCAGTACTTC.

The rearrangement uses TRBV28 and TRBJ1-4; D is perhaps TRBD1 (6 bases). This CDR3 has 12 residues. Germline CDR1 reads MDHEN; CDR2 reads SYDVKM. Trimming cost V 6 bases and J 10 bases, with 12 bases left between them. The CDR3 DNA is TGTGCCAGCAGCCAGCCACAGGGAAAACTGTTTTTT. Amino acid sequence: CASSQPQGKLFF.

This rearrangement joins TRBV15 to TRBJ2-3; D is uncertain. This CDR3 is built from 14 residues. Germline V gives CDR1 LNHNV, CDR2 YYDKDF (reference sequence). The ends were cut back, 1 base at V and 4 bases at J, with 9 bases in the middle. The chain's CDR3 is CATSRGMESDTQYF. Here the CDR3 DNA reads TGTGCCACCAGCAGAGGGATGGAGTCAGATACGCAGTATTTT. The whole variable domain, remainder taken from reference TRBV15 and TRBJ2-3, is DAMVIQNPRYQVTQFGKPVTLSCSQTLNHNVMYWYQQKSSQAPKLLFHYYDKDFNNEADTPDNFQSRRPNTSFCFLDIRSPGLGDTAMYLCATSRGMESDTQYFGPGTRLTVL.

Of note for this clone: An end of the junction does not agree with germline; a read error may underlie this. This chain connects TRBV28 to TRBJ1-2, with a possible D match to TRBD1 (6 bases). CDR1 is MDHEN, CDR2 SYDVKM, per germline. The CDR3 has 13 residues. The CDR3 protein is CASNLDRNYGYTF. CDR3 bases: TGTGCCAGCAATTTAGACAGGAACTATGGCTACACCTTC.

The gene calls are TRBV27 and TRBJ1-1, with D hard to call. Trimming removed 4 bases from V and 2 bases from J, with 11 bases in between. Per germline, CDR1 MNHEY and CDR2 SMNVEV (reference sequence). The CDR3 length is 14 residues. Here the CDR3 reads CASSYRNINTEAFF. In DNA form, the CDR3 reads TGTGCCAGCAGTTACAGAAATATAAACACTGAAGCTTTCTTT.

The V and J genes are TRBV6-6 and TRBJ1-5; 7 positions match TRBD1. Germline trimming cut 2 bases from V and 10 bases from J; bases unmatched to any gene: 5. The germline CDR1 and CDR2 sequences are MNHNY and SVGAGI (reference sequence). The length of the CDR3 is 13 residues. The DNA for the CDR3 is TGTGCCAGCAGTTACGACAGGGCCTCTCCCCAGCATTTT. Translating gives CASSYDRASPQHF.

V is TRBV5-4 and J is TRBJ2-3; the match to TRBD2 covers 7 bases. CDR1 SGHNT and CDR2 YYREEE come from the germline V gene (reference sequence). V dropped 2 bases and J dropped 1; count of bases not matched to a gene: 7. CDR3 length: 16 residues. This CDR3 is CASSFGGRAGTDTQYF. CDR3 DNA sequence: TGTGCCAGCAGCTTTGGGGGGAGGGCCGGCACAGATACGCAGTATTTT.